Listed below are T cell receptor beta chains from one sample, sequenced in a study of CD8 T cells in Susac syndrome. TCRdb itself ran the immunoSEQ multiplex PCR reads through MiXCR, one entry per CDR3 protein. The table lists 180,000 or so distinct CDR3 sequences, almost 96% of them singletons, with around 0.093% in the top ten. Sequencing was done on a sample of CD4+ T cells from PBMCs. These receptors all stem from a human donor with multiple sclerosis. CDR3s include the opening cysteine and the closing phenylalanine or tryptophan. The D gene is left open where the match is weak. Rows may omit the clone size; those that give it use once, few, many or a size class.

V: TRBV28
J: TRBJ1-1
size: .
D: TRBD1
CDR3: CASSPETGAWAEAFF
DNA: TGTGCCAGCAGTCCCGAGACAGGGGCGTGGGCTGAAGCTTTCTTT

V: TRBV30
J: TRBJ2-3
size: once
D: .
CDR3: CAWKKPGSTDTQYF
DNA: TGTGCCTGGAAAAAACCAGGGAGCACAGATACGCAGTATTTT

V: TRBV12-5
J: TRBJ1-5
size: .
D: .
CDR3: CASGRTLNSNQPQHF
DNA: TGTGCTAGTGGCCGGACATTAAATAGCAATCAGCCCCAGCATTTT

V: TRBV30
J: TRBJ2-7
size: .
D: TRBD2
CDR3: CAWSVPWRGGRNEQYF
DNA: TGTGCCTGGAGTGTACCCTGGCGGGGGGGCAGGAACGAGCAGTACTTC

V: TRBV12-3/TRBV12-4
J: TRBJ2-2
size: few
D: .
CDR3: CASSLAGNTGELFF
DNA: TGTGCCAGCAGTTTAGCGGGGAACACCGGGGAGCTGTTTTTT

V: TRBV2
J: TRBJ1-5
size: .
D: .
CDR3: CASSPGGELQPQHF
DNA: TGTGCCAGCAGCCCCGGGGGCGAGCTCCAGCCCCAGCATTTT

V: TRBV7-3
J: TRBJ2-5
size: .
D: TRBD1
CDR3: CASASGQGETQYF
DNA: TGTGCCAGCGCCTCGGGACAGGGGGAGACCCAGTACTTC

V: TRBV9
J: TRBJ1-1
size: .
D: .
CDR3: CASSVAGVLMNTEAFF
DNA: TGTGCCAGCAGCGTAGCCGGGGTTCTTATGAACACTGAAGCTTTCTTT

V: TRBV20-1
J: TRBJ2-7
size: .
D: TRBD2
CDR3: CSAPVAGGYEQYF
DNA: TGCAGTGCGCCGGTGGCGGGGGGATACGAGCAGTACTTC

V: TRBV5-4
J: TRBJ1-1
size: .
D: .
CDR3: CASKSQGEGTEAFF
DNA: TGTGCCAGCAAAAGTCAGGGTGAAGGCACTGAAGCTTTCTTT

V: TRBV30
J: TRBJ2-1
size: .
D: .
CDR3: CAWSWERDNEQFF
DNA: TGTGCCTGGAGTTGGGAGCGGGACAATGAGCAGTTCTTC

V: TRBV11-2
J: TRBJ2-7
size: .
D: .
CDR3: CASSFWLTPYEQYF
DNA: TGTGCCAGCAGTTTTTGGCTAACCCCTTACGAGCAGTACTTC

V: TRBV20-1
J: TRBJ2-7
size: .
D: .
CDR3: CGYPGPSSYEQYF
DNA: TGCGGTTACCCTGGACCGTCCTCCTACGAGCAGTACTTC

V: TRBV29-1
J: TRBJ2-7
size: .
D: .
CDR3: CSVDGAGYEQYF
DNA: TGCAGCGTTGATGGGGCTGGGTACGAGCAGTACTTC